The TCR beta chain under discussion was sequenced for a study of Ad26.COV2.S vaccination and SARS-CoV-2 variants. Study in general: Enrollment placed the donor in the COV1001 Ad26.COV2.S trial arm.

A word on this clone: Its antigen is as yet unknown.

Study-level findings and limits: Analytic work on TCR breadth and depth might have understated the full extent of total T cell responses. Participants in the vaccine arm had higher spike-specific TCR breadth; placebo recipients had lower.

The assay was immunoSEQ multiplex PCR, and TCRdb's table has in-frame clones only and misses some. The sample records roughly 450,000 clones, about 93% being singletons. The treatment here: around 19 received Ad26.COV2.S at low or high dose, single or two shots; several received placebo; per-sample allocation not given. Collection of samples fell on day 63 after the first vaccine or placebo injection. Within Boston, the person who donated was an adult of 18-55 years. The receptor comes from a person aged 18-60 years who received the Ad26.COV2.S COVID-19 vaccine or a placebo. The input for sequencing was peripheral blood, taken in a trial of Ad26.COV2.S vaccine versus placebo.

DNA of the CDR3: TGTGCCAGCAGTTACTCCCCAGGAGGGGAGCAGTACTTC. It is translated as CASSYSPGGEQYF. This chain links TRBV6-6 with TRBJ2-7, with TRBD2 as a possible D gene (6 bases). The V gene lost 0 bases and the J gene lost 7 bases, with 10 bases spanning the gap. Germline CDR1 is MNHNY and CDR2 is SVGAGI (reference sequence). This CDR3 is built from 13 residues.